This is a list of T cell receptor beta chains from one sample in a study of blood T cell repertoires in COVID-19. Clones were read by immunoSEQ multiplex PCR, and TCRdb kept only the in-frame ones, dropping some. The data show about 150,000 clones, roughly 84% seen once. Sequences were obtained from PBMCs or T cells enriched from blood (not recorded which). The origin of the receptors is a man aged 65-85 years who had been exposed to COVID-19. CDR3s include the opening cysteine and the closing phenylalanine or tryptophan. D genes are given only for firm matches. Part of the rows lack a size; the others show once, few, many or a class for expanded clones.

j_call | v_call | clone_size | d_call | cdr3_aa | cdr3_nt
TRBJ1-1 | TRBV5-1 | . | . | CASSLSGGPTEAFF | TGCGCCAGCAGCTTGTCTGGGGGCCCCACTGAAGCTTTCTTT
TRBJ2-2 | TRBV4-3 | . | TRBD2 | CASSRGLAGVVGELFF | TGCGCCAGCAGCAGGGGACTAGCGGGAGTTGTCGGGGAGCTGTTTTTT
TRBJ2-5 | TRBV18 | . | . | CASSQGSGAETQYF | TGTGCCAGCTCGCAGGGGAGTGGGGCAGAGACCCAGTACTTC
TRBJ1-4 | TRBV5-1 | . | . | CASSPAADNEKLFF | TGCGCCAGCAGCCCGGCGGCAGATAATGAAAAACTGTTTTTT
TRBJ1-2 | TRBV7-2 | . | . | CASSPPPGQSGDGYTF | TGTGCCAGCAGCCCTCCCCCCGGACAGAGTGGGGATGGCTACACCTTC
TRBJ2-1 | TRBV7-8 | . | . | CASSPRGNMGDNEQFF | TGTGCCAGCAGCCCTAGGGGGAACATGGGGGACAATGAGCAGTTCTTC
TRBJ2-3 | TRBV5-1 | . | . | CASSRDSNTDTQYF | TGCGCCAGCAGTCGGGACTCTAACACAGATACGCAGTATTTT
TRBJ1-1 | TRBV7-9 | . | . | CASSQQPRETEAFF | TGTGCCAGCAGCCAACAGCCACGGGAGACTGAAGCTTTCTTT
TRBJ1-2 | TRBV6-5 | . | . | CASSYSGGSGYTF | TGTGCCAGCAGTTACTCGGGGGGGAGTGGCTACACCTTC
TRBJ1-3 | TRBV7-9 | . | TRBD1 | CASSLEGARDTIYF | TGTGCCAGCAGCTTAGAGGGGGCGCGAGACACCATATATTTT
TRBJ2-1 | TRBV4-1 | . | TRBD2 | CASSPREGHNEQFF | TGCGCCAGCAGCCCGCGGGAGGGACACAATGAGCAGTTCTTC
TRBJ2-7 | TRBV19 | . | TRBD1 | CASSSVTGGGYEQYF | TGTGCCAGTAGTAGCGTGACAGGGGGCGGGTACGAGCAGTACTTC
TRBJ2-2 | TRBV28 | . | TRBD1 | CASSVGTASTGELFF | TGTGCCAGCAGCGTAGGGACAGCGTCCACCGGGGAGCTGTTTTTT
TRBJ2-1 | TRBV28 | . | TRBD2 | CASSFSGGDEQFF | TGTGCCAGCTCGTTTAGCGGGGGGGATGAGCAGTTCTTC
TRBJ1-1 | TRBV12-5 | . | TRBD1 | CASGLVRTGTWNTEAFF | TGTGCTAGTGGTTTGGTACGGACAGGGACTTGGAACACTGAAGCTTTCTTT
TRBJ2-1 | TRBV27 | . | . | CASSSIYNEQFF | TGTGCCAGCAGTTCCATTTACAATGAGCAGTTCTTC
TRBJ1-2 | TRBV6-5 | . | TRBD1 | CASSTTGDGYTF | TGTGCCAGCAGTACGACAGGGGACGGCTACACCTTC
TRBJ1-2 | TRBV5-1 | . | TRBD1 | CASSLKQGAGGYTF | TGCGCCAGCAGCTTAAAACAGGGGGCCGGTGGCTACACCTTC
TRBJ1-1 | TRBV6-2/TRBV6-3 | . | . | CASSYPEPRGNTEAFF | TGTGCCAGCAGTTACCCTGAACCCCGGGGGAACACTGAAGCTTTCTTT
TRBJ2-1 | TRBV6-2/TRBV6-3 | few | TRBD1 | CASSLAGTVFNEQFF | TGTGCCAGCAGTTTAGCCGGGACAGTTTTTAATGAGCAGTTCTTC
TRBJ1-2 | TRBV7-3 | once | . | CASSQSPGSNGYTF | TGTGCCAGCAGCCAATCTCCGGGGTCGAATGGCTACACCTTC
TRBJ1-1 | TRBV19 | . | . | CASSTYSQGLTIEAFF | TGTGCCAGTAGTACCTACTCACAGGGTTTGACGATTGAAGCTTTCTTT
TRBJ1-2 | TRBV7-8 | few | TRBD1 | CASSLRTGGNYGYTF | TGTGCCAGCAGCTTAAGAACAGGGGGAAACTATGGCTACACCTTC
TRBJ2-1 | TRBV2 | . | TRBD2 | CASSPVRLAGGNEQFF | TGTGCCAGCAGCCCAGTGAGGCTAGCGGGTGGGAATGAGCAGTTCTTC
TRBJ2-5 | TRBV24-1 | once | TRBD1 | CATSDPIGQGGETQYF | TGTGCCACCAGTGATCCCATAGGACAGGGGGGAGAGACCCAGTACTTC
TRBJ2-3 | TRBV5-3 | . | TRBD2 | CARSSATSGGTDTQYF | TGTGCCAGAAGCTCGGCGACTAGCGGGGGTACAGATACGCAGTATTTT
TRBJ2-7 | TRBV2 | . | . | CASRDGRVFEQYF | TGTGCCAGCAGAGACGGGAGAGTATTCGAGCAGTACTTC
TRBJ2-4 | TRBV7-8 | few | . | CASSSRNIQYF | TGTGCCAGCAGCTCCCGAAACATTCAGTACTTC
TRBJ2-5 | TRBV5-1 | . | TRBD1 | CASSRGQGQETQYF | TGCGCCAGCAGCCGTGGACAGGGGCAAGAGACCCAGTACTTC
TRBJ1-2 | TRBV19 | . | . | CASSAGPNYGYTF | TGTGCCAGTAGTGCGGGCCCGAACTATGGCTACACCTTC
TRBJ2-2 | TRBV4-1 | . | TRBD1 | CASRPTGERELFF | TGCGCCAGCAGACCTACAGGGGAGCGGGAGCTGTTTTTT
TRBJ1-4 | TRBV19 | . | . | CASNRMGANEKLFF | TGTGCCAGTAATCGGATGGGAGCTAATGAAAAACTGTTTTTT
TRBJ1-2 | TRBV27 | . | . | CASSLSTTELANYGYTF | TGTGCCAGCAGTTTATCCACAACAGAGTTAGCTAACTATGGCTACACCTTC
TRBJ1-1 | TRBV9 | . | . | CASSRVSLNTEAFF | TGTGCCAGCAGTCGCGTTTCGTTGAACACTGAAGCTTTCTTT
TRBJ2-7 | TRBV19 | . | TRBD1 | CASSLQGATYEQYF | TGTGCCAGTAGTCTGCAGGGGGCGACCTACGAGCAGTACTTC
TRBJ1-2 | TRBV24-1 | . | . | CATSQGNYGYTF | TGTGCCACCAGTCAGGGAAACTATGGCTACACCTTC
TRBJ1-1 | TRBV29-1 | . | . | CSASGRGSTEAFF | TGCAGCGCCTCAGGGAGGGGGTCCACTGAAGCTTTCTTT
TRBJ1-2 | TRBV6-2/TRBV6-3 | . | . | CASSPGLVFQKGYTF | TGTGCCAGCAGTCCGGGACTGGTGTTTCAGAAGGGCTACACCTTC
TRBJ1-1 | TRBV5-1 | . | . | CASMDTNTEAFF | TGCGCCAGCATGGACACCAACACTGAAGCTTTCTTT
TRBJ1-5 | TRBV6-5 | once | . | CASKSTRGANQPQHF | TGTGCCAGCAAATCGACTCGGGGGGCTAACCAGCCCCAGCATTTT
TRBJ2-7 | TRBV9 | . | TRBD2 | CASSEEAGFSYEQYF | TGTGCCAGCAGCGAAGAAGCGGGGTTTAGCTACGAGCAGTACTTC
TRBJ2-1 | TRBV24-1 | . | TRBD1 | CATSDRPGQASYNEQFF | TGTGCCACCAGTGATCGCCCGGGACAGGCTTCTTACAATGAGCAGTTCTTC
TRBJ2-3 | TRBV7-7 | . | TRBD2 | CASSLSGGYSTDTQYF | TGTGCCAGCAGCTTGAGCGGGGGGTATAGCACAGATACGCAGTATTTT
TRBJ2-6 | TRBV7-8 | . | . | CASSFFGGVQANSGANVLTF | TGTGCCAGCAGCTTTTTCGGGGGAGTCCAGGCGAACTCTGGGGCCAACGTCCTGACTTTC
TRBJ1-6 | TRBV2 | . | TRBD1 | CASRGQPPGSPLHF | TGTGCCAGCAGGGGACAGCCACCGGGTTCACCCCTCCACTTT
TRBJ1-1 | TRBV4-1 | few | . | CASSQSGRGGGTEAFF | TGCGCCAGCAGCCAATCAGGACGGGGCGGGGGGACTGAAGCTTTCTTT
TRBJ2-7 | TRBV19 | . | . | CASSIRGYSGDPSSYEQYF | TGTGCCAGTAGTATTCGAGGGTATTCGGGAGATCCGAGCTCCTACGAGCAGTACTTC